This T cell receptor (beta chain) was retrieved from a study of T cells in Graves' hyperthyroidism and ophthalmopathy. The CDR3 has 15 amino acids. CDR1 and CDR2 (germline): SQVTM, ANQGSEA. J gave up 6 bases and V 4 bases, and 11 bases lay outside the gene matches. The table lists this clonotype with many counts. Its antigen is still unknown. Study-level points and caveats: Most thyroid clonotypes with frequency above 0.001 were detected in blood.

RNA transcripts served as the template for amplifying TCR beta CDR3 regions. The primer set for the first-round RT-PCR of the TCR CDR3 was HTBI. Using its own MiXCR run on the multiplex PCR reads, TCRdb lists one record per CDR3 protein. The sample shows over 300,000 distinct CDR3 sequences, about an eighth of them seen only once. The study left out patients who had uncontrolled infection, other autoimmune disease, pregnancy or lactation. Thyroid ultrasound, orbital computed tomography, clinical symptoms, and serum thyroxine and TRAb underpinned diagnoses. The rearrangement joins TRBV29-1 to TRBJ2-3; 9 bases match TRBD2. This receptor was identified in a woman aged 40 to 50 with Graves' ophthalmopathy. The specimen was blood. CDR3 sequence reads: CSVVPTSGVGDTQYF. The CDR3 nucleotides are TGCAGCGTTGTCCCGACTAGCGGCGTTGGTGATACGCAGTATTTT.